The entry below gives a single TCR beta chain sequence along with its context. As processed by the authors: Amplified reference gene primers provided the basis for estimating nucleated cell counts. The repertoire was sequenced with immunoSEQ multiplex PCR; TCRdb's copy has only in-frame clones and lacks some. V, J and clone size were drawn from that table, and D and trimming were deduced from the DNA. The profile covers around 50,000 clones, with 88% appearing a single time and less than 4.5% taken by the ten largest. The data are from a study of blood T cell repertoires in COVID-19. The sequencing input was peripheral blood. The TCR sequence derives from a human donor in a cohort sampled during active COVID-19.

The DNA of the CDR3 is TGTGCCAGCAGCTCGCTAGCGGAGAGCTCCTACGAGCAGTACTTC. Its protein product is CASSSLAESSYEQYF. J is TRBJ2-7 and V is TRBV7-6, with 7 bases fitting TRBD2. The CDR3 has 15 residues. CDR1 is SGHVS and CDR2 is FNYEAQ in the germline V gene. With 4 bases clipped from V and 0 bases from J, the junction kept 6 bases outside the gene matches.